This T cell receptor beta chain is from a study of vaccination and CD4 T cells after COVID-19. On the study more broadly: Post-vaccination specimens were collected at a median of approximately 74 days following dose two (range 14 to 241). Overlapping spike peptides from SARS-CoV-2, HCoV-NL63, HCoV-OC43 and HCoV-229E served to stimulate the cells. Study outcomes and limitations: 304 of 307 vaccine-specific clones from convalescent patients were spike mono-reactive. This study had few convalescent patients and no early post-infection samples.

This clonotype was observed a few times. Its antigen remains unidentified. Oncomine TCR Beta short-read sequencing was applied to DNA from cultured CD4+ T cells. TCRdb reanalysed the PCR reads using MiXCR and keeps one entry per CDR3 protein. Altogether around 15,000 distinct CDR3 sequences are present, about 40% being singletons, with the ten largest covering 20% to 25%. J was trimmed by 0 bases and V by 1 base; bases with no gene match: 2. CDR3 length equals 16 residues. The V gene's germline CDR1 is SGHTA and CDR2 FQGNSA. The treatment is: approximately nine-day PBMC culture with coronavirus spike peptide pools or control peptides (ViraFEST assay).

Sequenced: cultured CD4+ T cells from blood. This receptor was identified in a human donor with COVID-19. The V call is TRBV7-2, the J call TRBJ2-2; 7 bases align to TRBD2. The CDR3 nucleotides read TGTGCCAGCAGCTTAGGGGGGGGACCGAACACCGGGGAGCTGTTTTTT. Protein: CASSLGGGPNTGELFF. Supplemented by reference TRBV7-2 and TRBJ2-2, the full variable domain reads GAGVSQSPSNKVTEKGKDVELRCDPISGHTALYWYRQSLGQGLEFLIYFQGNSAPDKSGLPSDRFSAERTGGSVSTLTIQRTQQEDSAVYLCASSLGGGPNTGELFFGEGSRLTVL.